What follows are 20 T cell receptor beta chains derived from one specimen sequenced in a study of graft-versus-host responses after intestinal transplantation (dated by TCRdb to the early 2020s). These receptors have no identified antigens. The library came from the immunoSEQ multiplex PCR assay. This immuneACCESS table, as held by TCRdb, lists in-frame sequences with V and J called but not all clones. Of the missing ones, under half trace to an unresolved V gene in checked studies; the others have no known cause. This sample is represented by approximately 90,000 clones; approximately 94% of them were singletons. Together, the top ten hold roughly 2% of the sample. The label giving this sample's time point can be read as: cells obtained before transplantation from donor or recipient. The sample was unstimulated CD8+ T cells sorted from spleen or lymph node cells, taken before intestinal transplant. These TCRs come from a human donor who received an intestinal transplant.

The chain has TRBV19 and TRBJ1-1; D gene uncertain. CDR3 length: 14 residues. Germline-derived CDR1 and CDR2 are LNHDA and SQIVND (reference sequence). V was cut by 5 bases and J by 10 bases, with 20 bases left in between. CDR3 sequence (DNA): TGTGCCAGTAGTCCTATAGACATTATCTCCGGAGCTTTCTTT. As protein: CASSPIDIISGAFF.

The V and J genes are TRBV27 and TRBJ2-1; 9 bases map to TRBD2. This CDR3 has 14 amino acids. CDR1 is MNHEY and CDR2 is SMNVEV in the germline V gene (reference sequence). The junction had 10 bases not matched to a gene; V was cut back by 7 bases and J by 9 bases. The CDR3 protein is CASKEAGGRAEQFF. In nucleotides, the CDR3 is TGTGCCAGCAAGGAAGCGGGGGGCCGGGCTGAGCAGTTCTTC.

This clone was counted a single time. This chain links TRBV27 with TRBJ2-7; a possible D gene is TRBD1 (6 bases). V lost 0 bases to trimming and J lost 1 base, with 13 bases between them. Germline CDR1 is MNHEY and CDR2 is SMNVEV (reference sequence). The CDR3 runs to 16 residues. The CDR3 loop reads CASSLSPGQQSYEQYF. In DNA form, the CDR3 reads TGTGCCAGCAGTTTATCGCCTGGACAGCAGTCCTACGAGCAGTACTTC.

The genes are TRBV4-3 and TRBJ2-1, with a weak D call TRBD2 (5 bases). The germline V gene has CDR1 LGHNA and CDR2 YSLEER. The CDR3 runs 17 residues. The V gene lost 0 bases and the J gene lost 3 bases, with 15 bases spanning the gap. CDR3 loop: CASSQDYPGLVYNEQFF. The CDR3 nucleotides read TGCGCCAGCAGCCAAGATTATCCCGGACTCGTCTACAATGAGCAGTTCTTC.

The chain is built from TRBV5-8 and TRBJ2-7; D is uncertain. V was cut by 3 bases and J by 3 bases, with 4 bases left in between. This CDR3 has 11 residues. Germline V CDR1 and CDR2: SGHTS, YDEGEE. This CDR3 reads CASSSNYEQYF. DNA for the CDR3: TGTGCCAGCAGCTCCAACTACGAGCAGTACTTC.

This rearrangement joins TRBV30 to TRBJ1-6; D is possibly TRBD1 (6 bases). The CDR3 loop spans 14 amino acids. Germline CDR1 is GTSNPN and CDR2 is SVGIG (reference sequence). Trimming left V 1 base short and J 6 bases short, with 10 bases between. CDR3 bases: TGTGCCTGGAGTGGGAGGGGGGGTAATTCACCCCTCCACTTT. Amino acid sequence: CAWSGRGGNSPLHF.

This rearrangement joins TRBV7-6 to TRBJ2-3; 10 bases map to TRBD1. Germline V gene data show CDR1 as SGHVS and CDR2 as FNYEAQ. V lost 5 bases to trimming and J lost 3 bases; unmatched junction nucleotides: 8. The CDR3 covers 16 residues. The CDR3 sequence: CASSHHRDRGTDTQYF. The CDR3 DNA is TGTGCCAGCAGCCATCACCGGGACAGGGGTACAGATACGCAGTATTTT.

There are a few counts of this clone. The genes are TRBV25-1 and TRBJ2-1; TRBD2 matches 12 bases. Looked up from germline, CDR1 is MGHDK and CDR2 is SYGVNS. This CDR3 region has 18 residues. Trimming at V came to 2 bases and at J to 0 bases, leaving 5 bases not matched to a gene. This chain's CDR3 is CASSELAGGVSSYNEQFF. The CDR3 region has the DNA TGTGCCAGCAGTGAACTAGCGGGGGGGGTGAGCTCCTACAATGAGCAGTTCTTC. The full variable domain, rest sourced from reference TRBV25-1 and TRBJ2-1, is EADIYQTPRYLVIGTGKKITLECSQTMGHDKMYWYQQDPGMELHLIHYSYGVNSTEKGDLSSESTVSRIRTEHFPLTLESARPSHTSQYLCASSELAGGVSSYNEQFFGPGTRLTVL.

J is TRBJ2-7 and V is TRBV7-2, with D tentatively TRBD1 (6 bases). This CDR3 comprises 13 residues. V was cut by 6 bases and J by 3 bases, with 12 bases left in between. Germline CDR1 and CDR2: SGHTA and FQGNSA. The CDR3 is CASRRTGHYEQYF. The CDR3 bases are TGTGCCAGCAGACGAACAGGGCACTACGAGCAGTACTTC. The full variable domain, its missing parts supplied by reference TRBV7-2 and TRBJ2-7, is GAGVSQSPSNKVTEKGKDVELRCDPISGHTALYWYRQSLGQGLEFLIYFQGNSAPDKSGLPSDRFSAERTGGSVSTLTIQRTQQEDSAVYLCASRRTGHYEQYFGPGTRLTVT.

The chain joins TRBV13 to TRBJ2-2; TRBD1 agrees at 9 bases. Germline V gives CDR1 PRHDT, CDR2 FYEKMQ (reference sequence). Losses at the gene ends were 4 bases for V and 1 base for J; bases not matched to a gene: 4. This CDR3 contains 16 residues. The CDR3 spells CASSSGQGLNTGELFF. For the CDR3, the DNA is TGTGCCAGCAGCTCAGGACAGGGGCTGAACACCGGGGAGCTGTTTTTT.

The chain is built from TRBV4-3 and TRBJ1-1, with D possibly matching TRBD1 (6 bases). V was clipped by 0 bases and J by 0 bases, with 11 bases between them. The CDR3 sequence is 16 residues long. Germline V CDR1 and CDR2: LGHNA, YSLEER. DNA for the CDR3: TGCGCCAGCAGCCAAGAGACAGGATCCATGAACACTGAAGCTTTCTTT. It specifies CASSQETGSMNTEAFF.

This chain joins TRBV27 and TRBJ1-2; a weak D match, TRBD1 (6 bases). CDR1 and CDR2 (germline): MNHEY, SMNVEV (reference sequence). The ends were cut back, 2 bases at V and 7 bases at J, with 11 bases in the middle. The CDR3 runs 13 residues. The CDR3 region is CASSLQGSGGYTF. CDR3 nucleotide sequence: TGTGCCAGCAGTTTACAGGGGAGCGGTGGCTACACCTTC.

The chain joins TRBV19 to TRBJ1-1; 8 bases agree with TRBD1. Germline-derived CDR1 and CDR2 are LNHDA and SQIVND (reference sequence). The V segment lost 3 bases and the J segment 0 bases; nucleotides outside the gene matches: 6. This CDR3 region has 16 residues. Here the CDR3 reads CASSMGTGGMNTEAFF. CDR3 nucleotides: TGTGCCAGTAGTATGGGGACAGGAGGAATGAACACTGAAGCTTTCTTT. Full variable domain (rest looked up from reference TRBV19 and TRBJ1-1): DGGITQSPKYLFRKEGQNVTLSCEQNLNHDAMYWYRQDPGQGLRLIYYSQIVNDFQKGDIAEGYSVSREKKESFPLTVTSAQKNPTAFYLCASSMGTGGMNTEAFFGQGTRLTVV.

The chain has TRBV19 and TRBJ2-1, with D perhaps TRBD2 (7 bases). With 8 bases removed from V and 7 bases from J, the gap between germline ends came to 18 bases. The germline gives CDR1 LNHDA, CDR2 SQIVND (reference sequence). The CDR3 spans 14 residues. The CDR3 nucleotides are TGTGCCAGTGGGGGGGCCAAAGTAGGGAATGAGCAGTTCTTC. As protein: CASGGAKVGNEQFF.

This chain joins TRBV7-9 and TRBJ2-7, with D tentatively TRBD1 (6 bases). Trimming removed 4 bases from V and 1 base from J, with 17 bases in between. Germline values: CDR1 SEHNR, CDR2 FQNEAQ (reference sequence). This CDR3 is built from 16 residues. As DNA, the CDR3 is TGTGCCAGCAGCTCCAAACAGGGCCTTTCTTCCTACGAGCAGTACTTC. This gives the protein CASSSKQGLSSYEQYF.

This chain joins TRBV9 and TRBJ2-7; 8 bases line up with TRBD1. V lost 3 bases and J lost 0; bases outside the gene matches: 8. The CDR3 runs 16 residues. Germline-derived CDR1 and CDR2 are SGDLS and YYNGEE. The CDR3, as DNA: TGTGCCAGCAGCGCGACAGGGGCAATTTCCTCCTACGAGCAGTACTTC. Encoded protein: CASSATGAISSYEQYF. Full variable domain (rest looked up from reference TRBV9 and TRBJ2-7): DSGVTQTPKHLITATGQRVTLRCSPRSGDLSVYWYQQSLDQGLQFLIQYYNGEERAKGNILERFSAQQFPDLHSELNLSSLELGDSALYFCASSATGAISSYEQYFGPGTRLTVT.

This clone showed up just once. The genes are TRBV10-3 and TRBJ2-7; D is perhaps TRBD2 (6 bases). V lost 3 bases and J lost 0, with 9 bases in between. The length of the CDR3 is 14 residues. CDR1 is ENHRY, CDR2 SYGVKD, per germline. The CDR3 region has the DNA TGTGCCATCAGTGATGCGGGGTACTCCTACGAGCAGTACTTC. This encodes CAISDAGYSYEQYF.

This sequence joins TRBV14 and TRBJ2-7, with 7 bases lining up with TRBD1. Looked up from germline, CDR1 is SGHDN and CDR2 is FVKESK. The CDR3 length is 14 residues. J was trimmed by 1 base and V by 5 bases; bases with no gene match: 5. The CDR3 protein is CASSEWDRSYEQYF. CDR3 DNA sequence: TGTGCCAGCAGCGAATGGGACAGATCCTACGAGCAGTACTTC.

The rearrangement uses TRBV5-1 and TRBJ1-1; D is undetermined. The germline V and J ends were trimmed by 1 base and 0 bases, with 10 bases remaining between them. The germline gives CDR1 SGHRS, CDR2 YFSETQ. The CDR3 consists of 15 residues. This CDR3 reads CASSLSPDMNTEAFF. As DNA, the CDR3 is TGCGCCAGCAGCTTGAGCCCAGACATGAACACTGAAGCTTTCTTT.

The rearrangement joins TRBV12-5 to TRBJ2-7; 7 bases line up with TRBD1. This CDR3 comprises 15 residues. Germline V CDR1 and CDR2: LGHNT, FRNRAP. The trim removed 2 bases at V and 4 bases at J, leaving 8 bases unmatched. Here the CDR3 DNA reads TGTGCTAGTGGTTTGTTACAAACAGGGGTTTACGAGCAGTACTTC. Translating it yields CASGLLQTGVYEQYF.